Listed below are T cell receptor beta chains from one sample, sequenced in a study of blood T cell repertoires in COVID-19. Profiling relied on immunoSEQ multiplex PCR, and the TCRdb table lists in-frame clones only, not all of them. Of 200,000 to 250,000 clones listed, roughly 84% are singletons. The source material was peripheral blood. The origin of the receptors is a man aged 50-59 years with active or convalescent COVID-19. CDR3s include the opening cysteine and the closing phenylalanine or tryptophan. The D gene is left open where the match is weak. Part of the rows lack a size; the others show once, few, many or a class for expanded clones.

TRBJ1-1 16 TRBV24-1 . TRBD1 TGTGCCACCAGTGCGGACAGGGGGCTTGGGAACACTGAAGCTTTCTTT CATSADRGLGNTEAFF
TRBJ1-3 15 TRBV11-3 . TRBD1 TGTGCCAGCAGCCCCGGGACAGGGGCTGGAAACACCATATATTTT CASSPGTGAGNTIYF
TRBJ2-2 17 TRBV10-3 . TRBD1 TGTGCCATCAGTGAGAGGGGGAACAGGGGTTCCACCGGGGAGCTGTTTTTT CAISERGNRGSTGELFF
TRBJ2-3 15 TRBV12-5 . . TGTGCTAGTGGTTCCGGACAGCTTCACACAGATACGCAGTATTTT CASGSGQLHTDTQYF
TRBJ2-7 15 TRBV9 . . TGTGCCAGCAGCCGGGACACCTCCTGGCAGGACGAGCAGTACTTC CASSRDTSWQDEQYF
TRBJ1-2 14 TRBV7-2 . TRBD1 TGTGCCAGCAGCCTCCAGGGGGCGAACTATGGCTACACCTTC CASSLQGANYGYTF
TRBJ2-2 14 TRBV7-2 few . TGTGCCAGCAGCTTAGCCCGGGGGAACGGGGAGCTGTTTTTT CASSLARGNGELFF
TRBJ1-5 14 TRBV7-2 . . TGTGCCAGCAGCTTAGGTCCGGGGAATCAGCCCCAGCATTTT CASSLGPGNQPQHF
TRBJ1-6 14 TRBV3-1/TRBV3-2 . . TGTGCCAGCAGCCCCTACTACGAAAATACACCCCTCCACTTT CASSPYYENTPLHF
TRBJ2-1 13 TRBV10-1 . . TGCGGCCCCCTACTAGTTATCTTGAATGAGCAGTTCTTC CGPLLVILNEQFF
TRBJ1-2 13 TRBV28 . . TGTGCCAGCAGTTTTAGCGGAAACTATGGCTACACCTTC CASSFSGNYGYTF
TRBJ2-5 13 TRBV9 . . TGTGCCAGCACCGCAACCGGTGCGGAGACCCAGTACTTC CASTATGAETQYF
TRBJ1-4 15 TRBV4-1 few . TGCGCCAGCAGCCAAGATGGCAGGGATAATGAAAAACTGTTTTTT CASSQDGRDNEKLFF
TRBJ1-1 12 TRBV2 . . TGTGCCAGCAGTACAGGGTACACTGAAGCTTTCTTT CASSTGYTEAFF
TRBJ1-3 14 TRBV3-1/TRBV3-2 few . TGTGCCAGCAGCCCCTCGGGGAGGGCGAACACCATATATTTT CASSPSGRANTIYF
TRBJ2-5 13 TRBV6-1 once . TGTGCCAGCAGTGACGGGTCGGGGGAGACCCAGTACTTC CASSDGSGETQYF
TRBJ1-1 13 TRBV2 . . TGTGCCAGCAGTGACCAGGGAAACACTGAAGCTTTCTTT CASSDQGNTEAFF
TRBJ1-1 15 TRBV28 . TRBD1 TGTGCCAGCAGTCCCAACGGACAGGGTTTCACTGAAGCTTTCTTT CASSPNGQGFTEAFF